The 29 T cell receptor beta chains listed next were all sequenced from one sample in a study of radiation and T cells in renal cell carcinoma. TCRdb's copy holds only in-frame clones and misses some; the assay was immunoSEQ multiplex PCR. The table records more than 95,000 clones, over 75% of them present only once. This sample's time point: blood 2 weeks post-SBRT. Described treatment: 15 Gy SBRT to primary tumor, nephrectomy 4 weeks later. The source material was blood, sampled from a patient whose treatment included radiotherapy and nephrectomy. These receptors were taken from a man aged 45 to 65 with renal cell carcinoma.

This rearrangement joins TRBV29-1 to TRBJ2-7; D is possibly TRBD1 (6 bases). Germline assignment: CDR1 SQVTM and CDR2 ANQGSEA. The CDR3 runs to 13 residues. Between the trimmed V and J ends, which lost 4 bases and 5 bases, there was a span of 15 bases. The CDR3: CSVVRQGSNEQYF. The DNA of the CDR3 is TGCAGCGTTGTAAGGCAGGGGTCCAACGAGCAGTACTTC.

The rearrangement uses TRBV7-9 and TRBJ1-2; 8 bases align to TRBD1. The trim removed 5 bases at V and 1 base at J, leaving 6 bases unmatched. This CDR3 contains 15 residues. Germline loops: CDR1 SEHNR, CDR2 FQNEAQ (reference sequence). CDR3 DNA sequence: TGTGCCAGCAGCGGGGGGACAGGCGGTAACTATGGCTACACCTTC. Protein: CASSGGTGGNYGYTF.

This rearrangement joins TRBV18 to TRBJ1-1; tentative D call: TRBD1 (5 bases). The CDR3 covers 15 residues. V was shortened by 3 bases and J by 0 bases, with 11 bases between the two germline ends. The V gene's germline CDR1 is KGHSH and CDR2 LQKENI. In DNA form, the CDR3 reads TGTGCCAGCTCACCGCGGGGGACGATGAACACTGAAGCTTTCTTT. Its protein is CASSPRGTMNTEAFF.

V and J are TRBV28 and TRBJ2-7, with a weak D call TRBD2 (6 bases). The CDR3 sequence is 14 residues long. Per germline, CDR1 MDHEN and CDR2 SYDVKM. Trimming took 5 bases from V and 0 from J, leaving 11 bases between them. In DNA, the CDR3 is TGTGCCAGCAGTGGACTATCCGACTCCTACGAGCAGTACTTC. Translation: CASSGLSDSYEQYF. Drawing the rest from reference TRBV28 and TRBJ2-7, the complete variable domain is DVKVTQSSRYLVKRTGEKVFLECVQDMDHENMFWYRQDPGLGLRLIYFSYDVKMKEKGDIPEGYSVSREKKERFSLILESASTNQTSMYLCASSGLSDSYEQYFGPGTRLTVT.

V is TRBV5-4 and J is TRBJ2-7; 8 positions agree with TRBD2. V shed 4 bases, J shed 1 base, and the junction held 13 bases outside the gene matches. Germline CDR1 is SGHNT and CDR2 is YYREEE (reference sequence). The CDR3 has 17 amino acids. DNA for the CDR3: TGTGCCAGCAGCCCCAGTTTGGCTAGCGGGTCATCCTACGAGCAGTACTTC. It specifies CASSPSLASGSSYEQYF.

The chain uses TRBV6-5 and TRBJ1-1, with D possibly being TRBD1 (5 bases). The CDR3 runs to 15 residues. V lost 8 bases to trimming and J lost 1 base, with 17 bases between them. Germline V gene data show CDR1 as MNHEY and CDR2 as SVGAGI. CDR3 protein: CASYPLGAGNTEAFF. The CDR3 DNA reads TGTGCCAGCTACCCTCTCGGGGCGGGGAACACTGAAGCTTTCTTT.

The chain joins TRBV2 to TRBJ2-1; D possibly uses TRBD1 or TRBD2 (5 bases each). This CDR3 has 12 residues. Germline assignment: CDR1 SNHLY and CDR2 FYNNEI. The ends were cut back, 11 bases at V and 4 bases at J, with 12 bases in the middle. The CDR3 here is CAPRDGYNEQFF. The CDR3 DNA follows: TGTGCCCCCAGGGACGGGTACAATGAGCAGTTCTTC.

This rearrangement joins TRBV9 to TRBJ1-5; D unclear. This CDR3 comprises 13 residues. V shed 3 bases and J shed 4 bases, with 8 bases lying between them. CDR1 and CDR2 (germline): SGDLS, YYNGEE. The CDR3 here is CASSGGPNQPQHF. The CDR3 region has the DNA TGTGCCAGCAGCGGCGGGCCAAATCAGCCCCAGCATTTT.

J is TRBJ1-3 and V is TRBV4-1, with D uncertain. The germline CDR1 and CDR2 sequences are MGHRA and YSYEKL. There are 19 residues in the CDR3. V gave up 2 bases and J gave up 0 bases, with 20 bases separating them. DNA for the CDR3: TGCGCCAGCAGCCAAACAATCCCAGGTGTCCCCCGCTCTGGAAACACCATATATTTT. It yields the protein CASSQTIPGVPRSGNTIYF.

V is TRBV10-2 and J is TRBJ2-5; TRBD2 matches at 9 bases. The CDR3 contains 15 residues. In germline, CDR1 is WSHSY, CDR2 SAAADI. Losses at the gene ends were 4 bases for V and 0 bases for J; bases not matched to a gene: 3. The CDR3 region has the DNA TGCGCCAGCAGTGTGTCTAGCGGGAACCAAGAGACCCAGTACTTC. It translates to CASSVSSGNQETQYF.

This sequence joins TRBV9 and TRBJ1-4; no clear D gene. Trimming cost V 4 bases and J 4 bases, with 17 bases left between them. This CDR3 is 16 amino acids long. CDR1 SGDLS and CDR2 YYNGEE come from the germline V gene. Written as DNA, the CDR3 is TGTGCCAGCAGCACACTGGGGTCGGCGAGTAATGAAAAACTGTTTTTT. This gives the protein CASSTLGSASNEKLFF.

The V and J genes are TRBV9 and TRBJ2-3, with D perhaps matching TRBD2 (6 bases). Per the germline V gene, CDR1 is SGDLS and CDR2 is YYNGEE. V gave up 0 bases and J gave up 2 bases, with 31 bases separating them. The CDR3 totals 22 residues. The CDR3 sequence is CASSVATGGGLASGLATDTQYF. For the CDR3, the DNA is TGTGCCAGCAGCGTAGCTACTGGGGGAGGCTTGGCGTCGGGGCTAGCCACAGATACGCAGTATTTT. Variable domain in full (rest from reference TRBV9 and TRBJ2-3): DSGVTQTPKHLITATGQRVTLRCSPRSGDLSVYWYQQSLDQGLQFLIQYYNGEERAKGNILERFSAQQFPDLHSELNLSSLELGDSALYFCASSVATGGGLASGLATDTQYFGPGTRLTVL.

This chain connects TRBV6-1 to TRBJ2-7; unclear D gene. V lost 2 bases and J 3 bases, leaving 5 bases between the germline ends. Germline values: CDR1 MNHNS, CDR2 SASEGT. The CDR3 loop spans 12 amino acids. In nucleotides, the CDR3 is TGTGCCAGCAGTGAACTAAACTACGAGCAGTACTTC. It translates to CASSELNYEQYF.

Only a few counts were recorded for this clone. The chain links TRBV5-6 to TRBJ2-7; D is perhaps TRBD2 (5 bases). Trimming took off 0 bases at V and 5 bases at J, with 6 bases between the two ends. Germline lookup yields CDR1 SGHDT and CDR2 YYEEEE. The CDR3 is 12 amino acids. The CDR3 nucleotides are TGTGCCAGCAGCTTGGAAGCGGACGAGCAGTACTTC. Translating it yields CASSLEADEQYF.

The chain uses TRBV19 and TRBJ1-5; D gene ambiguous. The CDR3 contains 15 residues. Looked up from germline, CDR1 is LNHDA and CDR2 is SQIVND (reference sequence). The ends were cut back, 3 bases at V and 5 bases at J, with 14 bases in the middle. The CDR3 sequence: CASSMNRAPDQPQHF. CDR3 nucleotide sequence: TGTGCCAGTAGTATGAACAGAGCTCCCGATCAGCCCCAGCATTTT.

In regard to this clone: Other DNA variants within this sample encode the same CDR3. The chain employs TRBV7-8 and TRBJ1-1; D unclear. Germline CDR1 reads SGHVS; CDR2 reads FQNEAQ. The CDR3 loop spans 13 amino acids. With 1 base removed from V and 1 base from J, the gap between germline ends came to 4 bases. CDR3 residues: CASSLDQNTEAFF. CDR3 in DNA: TGTGCCAGCAGCTTAGACCAGAACACTGAAGCTTTCTTT.

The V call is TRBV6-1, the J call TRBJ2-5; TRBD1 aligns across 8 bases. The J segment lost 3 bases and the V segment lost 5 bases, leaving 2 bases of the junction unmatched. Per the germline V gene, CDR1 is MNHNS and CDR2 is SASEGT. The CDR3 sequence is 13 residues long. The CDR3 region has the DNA TGTGCCAGCAGTCTGACAGGGGAAGAGACCCAGTACTTC. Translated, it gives CASSLTGEETQYF.

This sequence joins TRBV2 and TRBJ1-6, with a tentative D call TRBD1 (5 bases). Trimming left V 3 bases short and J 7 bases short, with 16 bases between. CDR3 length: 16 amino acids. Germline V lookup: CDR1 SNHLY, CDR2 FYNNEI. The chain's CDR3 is CASSDPVGDFNSPLHF. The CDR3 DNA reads TGTGCCAGCAGTGACCCGGTGGGGGACTTCAATTCACCCCTCCACTTT. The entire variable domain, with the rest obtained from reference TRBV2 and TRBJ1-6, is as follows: EPEVTQTPSHQVTQMGQEVILRCVPISNHLYFYWYRQILGQKVEFLVSFYNNEISEKSEIFDDQFSVERPDGSNFTLKIRSTKLEDSAMYFCASSDPVGDFNSPLHFGNGTRLTVT.

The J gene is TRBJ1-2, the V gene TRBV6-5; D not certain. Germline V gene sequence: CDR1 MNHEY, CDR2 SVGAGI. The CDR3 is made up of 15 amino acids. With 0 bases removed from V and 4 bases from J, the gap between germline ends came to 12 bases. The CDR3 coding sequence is TGTGCCAGCAGTTACTCGACCCCACCCGCCTATGGCTACACCTTC. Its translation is CASSYSTPPAYGYTF.

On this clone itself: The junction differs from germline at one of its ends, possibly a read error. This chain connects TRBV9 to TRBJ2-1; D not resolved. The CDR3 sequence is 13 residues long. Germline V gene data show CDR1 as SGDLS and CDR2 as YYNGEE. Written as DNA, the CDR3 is TGTGCCAGCAGCGTATACGATAATCTCGGCAGAATCTTC. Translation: CASSVYDNLGRIF.

The CDR3: CASSQRLAGDFYEQYF. DNA of the CDR3: TGCGCCAGCAGCCAAAGACTAGCGGGGGACTTCTACGAGCAGTACTTC. This chain links TRBV4-1 with TRBJ2-7, with TRBD2 identical over 12 bases. The CDR3 is 16 residues long. CDR1 is MGHRA, CDR2 YSYEKL, per germline. V lost 2 bases and J lost 3; bases outside the gene matches: 5.

CDR3 region: CASSPLFGDPGYGYTF. The CDR3, as DNA: TGTGCCAGCAGTCCCCTGTTTGGGGATCCAGGCTATGGCTACACCTTC. The chain combines TRBV28 with TRBJ1-2; D is unresolved. This CDR3 comprises 16 residues. Between the trimmed V and J ends, which lost 5 bases and 4 bases, there was a span of 20 bases. Germline-derived CDR1 and CDR2 are MDHEN and SYDVKM.

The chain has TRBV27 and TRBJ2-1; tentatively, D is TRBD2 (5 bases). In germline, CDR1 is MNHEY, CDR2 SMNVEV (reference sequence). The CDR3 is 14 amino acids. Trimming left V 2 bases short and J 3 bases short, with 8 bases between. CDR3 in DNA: TGTGCCAGCAGTTTAAGGGAGCGCTACAATGAGCAGTTCTTC. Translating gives CASSLRERYNEQFF.

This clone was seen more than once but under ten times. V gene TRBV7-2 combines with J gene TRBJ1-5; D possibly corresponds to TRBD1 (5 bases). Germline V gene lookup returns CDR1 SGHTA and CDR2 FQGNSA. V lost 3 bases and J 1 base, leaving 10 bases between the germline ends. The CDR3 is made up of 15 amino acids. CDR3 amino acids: CASSFQGTSNQPQHF. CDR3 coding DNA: TGTGCCAGCAGCTTCCAGGGTACGAGCAATCAGCCCCAGCATTTT.

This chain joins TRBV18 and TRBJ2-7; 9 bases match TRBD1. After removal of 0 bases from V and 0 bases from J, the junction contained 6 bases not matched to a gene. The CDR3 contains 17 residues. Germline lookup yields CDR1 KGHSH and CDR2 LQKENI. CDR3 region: CASSPPQGTGFSYEQYF. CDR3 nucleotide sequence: TGTGCCAGCTCACCACCACAGGGGACAGGGTTCTCCTACGAGCAGTACTTC.

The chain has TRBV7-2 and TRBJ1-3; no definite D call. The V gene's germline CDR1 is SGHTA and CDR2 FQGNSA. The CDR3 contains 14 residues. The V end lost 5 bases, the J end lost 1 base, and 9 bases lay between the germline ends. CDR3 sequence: CASSPNGSGNTIYF. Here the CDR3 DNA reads TGTGCCAGCAGCCCCAACGGGTCTGGAAACACCATATATTTT.

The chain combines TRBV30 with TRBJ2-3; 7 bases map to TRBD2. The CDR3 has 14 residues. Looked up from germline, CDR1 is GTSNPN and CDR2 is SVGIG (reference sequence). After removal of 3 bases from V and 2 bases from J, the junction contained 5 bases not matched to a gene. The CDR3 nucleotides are TGTGCCTGGAGCCCTAGCGGTGACACAGATACGCAGTATTTT. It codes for CAWSPSGDTDTQYF.

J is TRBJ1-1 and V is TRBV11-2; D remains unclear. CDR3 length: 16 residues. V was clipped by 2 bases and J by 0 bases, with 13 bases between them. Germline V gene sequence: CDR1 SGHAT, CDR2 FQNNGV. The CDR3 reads CASSLMSADMNTEAFF. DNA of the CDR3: TGTGCCAGCAGCTTAATGTCGGCCGACATGAACACTGAAGCTTTCTTT.

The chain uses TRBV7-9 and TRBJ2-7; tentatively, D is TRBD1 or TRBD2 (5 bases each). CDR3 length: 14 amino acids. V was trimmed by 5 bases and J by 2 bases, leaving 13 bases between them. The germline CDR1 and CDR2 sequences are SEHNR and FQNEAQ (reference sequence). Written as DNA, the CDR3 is TGTGCCAGCAGCCCTTCGGGGCTGCCCTACGAGCAGTACTTC. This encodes CASSPSGLPYEQYF.